Listed below are T cell receptor beta chains from one sample, sequenced in a study of T cell clones after liver transplantation. TCRdb's table, derived via immunoSEQ multiplex PCR, lists solely in-frame clones and lacks some. The table shows about 68,000 clones, with 80% to 95% occurring only once. This specimen consisted of CD4+ T cells from blood, obtained about 26 months after liver transplant. These receptors were taken from a human patient who received a liver transplant. Some T cells may have originated in the graft donor. Both conserved end residues are part of each CDR3. Fields, in order: clone size, V gene, D gene, J gene, CDR3 DNA, CDR3 protein. A D gene is named only where the DNA matches it firmly. Size is stated for part of the rows, as once, few or many counts, or as a class when the clone is expanded.

.	TRBV5-4	TRBD2	TRBJ2-3	TGTGCCAGCAGCTTGGAACTAGCGGGGGGGAGCAGCACAGATACGCAGTATTTT	CASSLELAGGSSTDTQYF
.	TRBV12-5	TRBD2	TRBJ2-1	TGTGCTAGTGGTTTGTGGAGTGGGAGGGCCCTAGACTACAATGAGCAGTTCTTC	CASGLWSGRALDYNEQFF
.	TRBV29-1	.	TRBJ2-3	TGCAGCGTTGGGGTGTCGGCGAACACAGATACGCAGTATTTT	CSVGVSANTDTQYF
.	TRBV10-3	.	TRBJ2-5	TGTGCCATCAGTGAGTCGGGACCGCAAGAGACCCAGTACTTC	CAISESGPQETQYF
once	TRBV5-4	.	TRBJ2-5	TGTGCCAGCAGCTTGGTTCAGAAAGAGACCCAGTACTTC	CASSLVQKETQYF
.	TRBV27	TRBD2	TRBJ2-3	TGTGCCAGCAGTCTAGGACTAGCGGGAGAGTATCGAGGAGATACGCAGTATTTT	CASSLGLAGEYRGDTQYF
.	TRBV2	TRBD1	TRBJ1-4	TGTGCCAGCAGTCGACAGGGGGCGAGTGAAAAACTGTTTTTT	CASSRQGASEKLFF
.	TRBV30	.	TRBJ2-3	TGTGCCTGGAAACCGGGTACAGATACGCAGTATTTT	CAWKPGTDTQYF
.	TRBV5-1	.	TRBJ2-5	TGCGCCAGCAGAAGTGTCTTACAAGAGACCCAGTACTTC	CASRSVLQETQYF
once	TRBV19	.	TRBJ2-5	TGTGCCAGTAGTATGGGGGCACGGACTAAAGAGACCCAGTACTTC	CASSMGARTKETQYF
.	TRBV19	.	TRBJ2-7	TGTGCCAGTAGTGAGCAGGGGGGCGAGCAGTACTTC	CASSEQGGEQYF
.	TRBV19	TRBD1	TRBJ2-2	TGTGCCAGTAGTATAATCGGACAGGGCACCGGGGAGCTGTTTTTT	CASSIIGQGTGELFF
.	TRBV19	.	TRBJ2-1	TGTGCCAGTAGTCCCACATGGGGGGTTTTCAATGAGCAGTTCTTC	CASSPTWGVFNEQFF
.	TRBV30	TRBD1	TRBJ1-1	TGTGCCTGGAGCCCGACAGGGACAGGGGGCATCCGAAGAGCTTTCTTT	CAWSPTGTGGIRRAFF
.	TRBV28	.	TRBJ1-2	TGTGCCAGCAGTGTTCCTCATCGGACGCCTAACTATGGCTACACCTTC	CASSVPHRTPNYGYTF
.	TRBV15	.	TRBJ2-5	TGTGCCACCAGCAACGATCAAGAGACCCAGTACTTC	CATSNDQETQYF
.	TRBV4-1	TRBD2	TRBJ2-5	TGCGCCAGCAGCCAAGAACTAAGCGGGAGTGCCCGGGAGACCCAGTACTTC	CASSQELSGSARETQYF
once	TRBV4-1	.	TRBJ1-3	TGCGCCAGCAGCCGAGGGACACCAGGAAACACCATATATTTT	CASSRGTPGNTIYF
.	TRBV4-2	.	TRBJ1-3	TGTGCCAGCAGCCAAGATGGAACAGGGCTAAACACCATATATTTT	CASSQDGTGLNTIYF
.	TRBV7-2	.	TRBJ2-5	TGTGCCAGCAGCTTAGAGAGTGGGGCGCGGGAGACCCAGTACTTC	CASSLESGARETQYF
.	TRBV19	TRBD2	TRBJ2-1	TGTGCCAGTAGTGAGACTATGCGCAGCGGGAGTTCATTTCGGCAGTTCTTC	CASSETMRSGSSFRQFF
.	TRBV5-1	TRBD1	TRBJ1-2	TGCGCCAGCAGCCCCGATTTGGGCCCCGGGACAGACTATGGCTACACCTTC	CASSPDLGPGTDYGYTF
.	TRBV11-2	.	TRBJ1-1	TGTGCCAGCAGCTTACGGGGGACGTATAACACTGAAGCTTTCTTT	CASSLRGTYNTEAFF
.	TRBV11-3	.	TRBJ2-5	TGTGCCAGCAGCTTTGGCCCGACCGGGAAGACCCAGTACTTC	CASSFGPTGKTQYF
.	TRBV28	.	TRBJ1-5	TGTGCCAGCAGGTTGGCACGGGTTAGCAATCAGCCCCAGCATTTT	CASRLARVSNQPQHF
.	TRBV5-1	.	TRBJ2-3	TGCGCCAGCAGCCAGGTGGGGTCGGACGATACGCAGTATTTT	CASSQVGSDDTQYF
.	TRBV19	.	TRBJ2-5	TGTGCCAGTAGTATAGCAGTGGTGGGCGATCTGAGGACCCAGTACTTC	CASSIAVVGDLRTQYF
.	TRBV11-3	TRBD1	TRBJ2-7	TGTGCCAGCAGCGTGGGACAGGGATACGAGCAGTACTTC	CASSVGQGYEQYF
few	TRBV28	.	TRBJ1-2	TGTGCCAGCAGGGGCCCCGGGGGCGGCTACACCTTC	CASRGPGGGYTF
.	TRBV7-9	.	TRBJ2-2	TGTGCCAGCAGCTTAGAGCTCGGGGAGCTGTTTTTT	CASSLELGELFF
few	TRBV9	.	TRBJ1-1	TGTGCCAGCAGCGTAGGAGGGACTGAAGCTTTCTTT	CASSVGGTEAFF
.	TRBV4-1	.	TRBJ2-5	TGCGCCAGCAGCGACGCGCCGTTCCAAGAGACCCAGTACTTC	CASSDAPFQETQYF
.	TRBV6-5	.	TRBJ1-4	TGTGCCAGCAGGGGGCAGGGTGGAAAACTGTTTTTT	CASRGQGGKLFF
.	TRBV18	TRBD2	TRBJ2-7	TGTGCCAGCTCACCAGTAGCGGGAGGGTACGAGCAGTACTTC	CASSPVAGGYEQYF
.	TRBV7-2	.	TRBJ2-2	TGTGCCAGCAGCTTATACGCAGGGATCGGGGAGCTGTTTTTT	CASSLYAGIGELFF
once	TRBV11-3	TRBD2	TRBJ2-3	TGTGCCAGCAGCGGGGCGGGTCGGCTAGCGGGAGCCGCGGATACGCAGTATTTT	CASSGAGRLAGAADTQYF
.	TRBV19	.	TRBJ2-1	TGTGCCAGTAGTATAGATCCTGGGAGAAATGAGCAGTTCTTC	CASSIDPGRNEQFF
.	TRBV9	.	TRBJ2-7	TGTGCCAGCAGCGTCGGGTCGGGCGCGGGACAACTCTACGAGCAGTACTTC	CASSVGSGAGQLYEQYF
.	TRBV5-1	.	TRBJ1-1	TGCGCCAGCAAGAGGGACACGAACACTGAAGCTTTCTTT	CASKRDTNTEAFF
.	TRBV2	.	TRBJ1-1	TGTGCCAGCAGTCGGGACGCGGCTGAAGCTTTCTTT	CASSRDAAEAFF
.	TRBV7-2	.	TRBJ1-3	TGTGCCAGCAGCTTAGTTCATGGAAACACCATATATTTT	CASSLVHGNTIYF
.	TRBV7-9	.	TRBJ2-7	TGTGCCAGCAGCCGGGATATGGGGCAGTACTTC	CASSRDMGQYF
.	TRBV11-1	.	TRBJ2-2	TGTGCCAGCAGCCAACCTTTAGGGGAGCTGTTTTTT	CASSQPLGELFF
.	TRBV11-2	TRBD1	TRBJ2-7	TGTGCCAGCAGCTTAGGGGCCAGGGGGTCCTACGAGCAGTACTTC	CASSLGARGSYEQYF
.	TRBV7-2	.	TRBJ1-2	TGTGCCAGCAGCTTAGAACAGGTTGGGCAGGGTGTCTCCGATGGCTACACCTTC	CASSLEQVGQGVSDGYTF
.	TRBV7-3	.	TRBJ2-5	TGTGCCAGCAGCTTAACGGGGGACTCCCAAGAGACCCAGTACTTC	CASSLTGDSQETQYF
.	TRBV7-7	.	TRBJ2-1	TGTGCCAGCAGCCCGTCACAGGGAAGTAATGAGCAGTTCTTC	CASSPSQGSNEQFF
.	TRBV19	.	TRBJ1-1	TGTGCCAGTAGTATAGATCGGGGGAACACTGAAGCTTTCTTT	CASSIDRGNTEAFF
.	TRBV11-2	.	TRBJ1-1	TGTGCCAGCAGCTTCGACAGCATGAACACTGAAGCTTTCTTT	CASSFDSMNTEAFF
.	TRBV15	TRBD1	TRBJ2-4	TGTGCCACCAGCAGATCGGGACAGGTGGACATTCAGTACTTC	CATSRSGQVDIQYF
.	TRBV6-1	.	TRBJ2-2	TGTGCCAGCGATAGCAGGGCGGCCACCGGGGAGCTGTTTTTT	CASDSRAATGELFF
.	TRBV7-9	.	TRBJ1-3	TGTGCCAGCAGTTATTATGCAGTAAACTCTGGAAACACCATATATTTT	CASSYYAVNSGNTIYF
.	TRBV27	TRBD2	TRBJ2-3	TGTGCCAGCAGTTTGTCAGCGGGAGGGCCCGTAGGTACGCAGTATTTT	CASSLSAGGPVGTQYF
medium-sized	TRBV11-3	.	TRBJ2-7	TGTGCCAGCAGCCCGGGTCCCTCAGCTTACGAGCAGTACTTC	CASSPGPSAYEQYF
.	TRBV5-1	.	TRBJ1-2	TGCGCCAGCAGCTTGGGAGGGAACGACTATGGCTACACCTTC	CASSLGGNDYGYTF